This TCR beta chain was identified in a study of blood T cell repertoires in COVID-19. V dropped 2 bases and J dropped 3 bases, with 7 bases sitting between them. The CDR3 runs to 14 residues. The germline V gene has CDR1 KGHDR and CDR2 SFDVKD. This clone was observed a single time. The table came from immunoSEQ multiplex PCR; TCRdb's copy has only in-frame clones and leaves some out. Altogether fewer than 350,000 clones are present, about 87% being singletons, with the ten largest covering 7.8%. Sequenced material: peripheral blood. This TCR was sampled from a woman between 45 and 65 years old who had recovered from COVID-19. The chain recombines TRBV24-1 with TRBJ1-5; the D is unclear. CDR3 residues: CATSDSRYNQPQHF. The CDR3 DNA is TGTGCCACCAGTGATTCTAGGTACAATCAGCCCCAGCATTTT.